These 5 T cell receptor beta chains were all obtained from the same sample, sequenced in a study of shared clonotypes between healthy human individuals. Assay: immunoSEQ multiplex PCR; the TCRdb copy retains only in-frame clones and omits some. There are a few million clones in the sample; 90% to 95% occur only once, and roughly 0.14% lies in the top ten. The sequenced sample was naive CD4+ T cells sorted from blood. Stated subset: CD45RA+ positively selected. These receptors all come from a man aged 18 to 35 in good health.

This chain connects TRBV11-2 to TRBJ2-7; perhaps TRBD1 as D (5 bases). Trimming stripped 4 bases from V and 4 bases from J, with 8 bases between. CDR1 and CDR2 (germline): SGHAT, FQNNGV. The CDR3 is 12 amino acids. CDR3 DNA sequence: TGTGCCAGCAGCTACGACAGATACGAGCAGTACTTC. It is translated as CASSYDRYEQYF.

CDR3 amino acids: CASSPGPDTQYF. For the CDR3, the DNA is TGTGCCAGCAGCCCCGGTCCAGATACGCAGTATTTT. V and J are TRBV11-2 and TRBJ2-3; D gene ambiguous. Germline CDR1 SGHAT, CDR2 FQNNGV. Trimming pared 5 bases from V and 4 bases from J, leaving 7 bases between. The CDR3 is 12 amino acids.

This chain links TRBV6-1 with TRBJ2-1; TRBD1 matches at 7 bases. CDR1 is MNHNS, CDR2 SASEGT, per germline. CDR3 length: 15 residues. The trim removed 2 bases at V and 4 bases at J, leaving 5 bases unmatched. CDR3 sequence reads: CASSETARGYNEQFF. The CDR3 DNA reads TGTGCCAGCAGTGAAACAGCCAGGGGGTACAATGAGCAGTTCTTC.

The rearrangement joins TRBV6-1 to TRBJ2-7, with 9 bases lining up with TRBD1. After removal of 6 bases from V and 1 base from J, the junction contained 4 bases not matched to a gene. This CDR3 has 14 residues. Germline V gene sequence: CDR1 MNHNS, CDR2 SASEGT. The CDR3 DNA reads TGTGCCAGCAGCAACGACAGGGGGTCCTACGAGCAGTACTTC. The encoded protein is CASSNDRGSYEQYF.

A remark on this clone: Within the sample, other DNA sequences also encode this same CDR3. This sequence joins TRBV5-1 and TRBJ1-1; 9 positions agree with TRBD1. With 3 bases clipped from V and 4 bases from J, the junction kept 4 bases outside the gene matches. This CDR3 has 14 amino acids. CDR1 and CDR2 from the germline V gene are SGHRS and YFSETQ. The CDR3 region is CASSSTGGGTEAFF. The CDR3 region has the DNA TGCGCCAGCAGCTCGACAGGGGGTGGCACTGAAGCTTTCTTT.